This entry features one T cell receptor (beta chain) sequence. What it binds is unknown. The data derive from a study of cytomegalovirus exposure and HLA in healthy donors. Overall study results and limits: For most TCR sequences rarity was the rule, although some public TCRs occurred in many donors.

Sequencing was performed with immunoSEQ multiplex PCR; in TCRdb, only in-frame clones are kept and a portion is missing. The sample has under 150,000 clones, more than 85% seen once; the top ten hold roughly 10%. CDR3 length: 14 amino acids. Looked up from germline, CDR1 is MNHNS and CDR2 is SASEGT. Trimming cost V 2 bases and J 1 base, with 9 bases left between them. The sample comprised PBMCs. This receptor was taken from a man between 18 and 35 years old in good health and CMV-seropositive. The chain carries TRBV6-1 and TRBJ2-7, with D maybe TRBD1 (6 bases). CDR3 loop: CASSEMTGSYEQYF. DNA for the CDR3: TGTGCCAGCAGTGAAATGACAGGATCCTACGAGCAGTACTTC.